This T cell receptor (beta chain) originates from a study of beta chain features in type 1 diabetes. Study-level points and caveats: In these data, an HLA type influence on TCRB rearrangement remained unresolved. Significant though moderate, a shortening of TCRB CDR3s appeared in all four CD4+ subsets of Type 1 diabetes patients.

Expressed TCRB transcripts were sequenced because the entire RNA isolate underwent reverse transcription. The repertoire was sequenced with immunoSEQ multiplex PCR; TCRdb's copy has only in-frame clones and lacks some. The sample records hundreds of thousands of clones, around 13% being singletons. Isolation of CD4+ naive, central memory, regulatory and stem cell-like memory cells was achieved by sorting via CD45RO/CCR7/CD25/CD127/CD95/CD27. Purity exceeding 95% was reached by all sorted populations. This clone was seen a handful of times. Its cognate antigen is unknown. The sequenced material came from central memory CD4+ T cells from blood. The source is a young man in good health.

DNA of the CDR3: TGCGCCAGCAGCCTCAGCGGGCCCAGGGATACGCAGTATTTT. Amino acid sequence: CASSLSGPRDTQYF. The rearrangement uses TRBV4-1 and TRBJ2-3; D might be TRBD2 (6 bases). Deletions cut 4 bases from V and 6 bases from J, with 14 bases between. The germline V gene has CDR1 MGHRA and CDR2 YSYEKL. The CDR3 contains 14 residues.